The present T cell receptor beta chain was sequenced within a study of T cell repertoires in cytomegalovirus infection (dated by TCRdb to the late 2010s). Study-wide context: The peptide stimulations were aimed at well-studied HLA-B-restricted epitopes as well as recently identified HLA-C-restricted CMV epitopes, whose presentation resists viral immunomodulation. The HLA type of each donor mattered for the analysis, because public TCR beta signatures pointed to carriage of CMV infection along with the matching HLA type. Overall study outcomes, separate from this receptor: In the ex vivo response, HLA-C-restricted CMV-specific TCR beta clonotypes were dominant, and in two of eight donors the single most frequent clonotype came from this HLA-C-restricted group. Cumulative frequency of public TCR beta family members discriminated carriers of CMV infection plus the relevant HLA type in this cohort and an independent approximately 360-donor cohort.

This clonotype was counted a few times. Its antigen is not yet known. No much larger clonotype is one base removed from it; base qualities were not supplied. This specimen's treatment or condition label, interpreted: in vitro stimulation with specific CMV peptide epitopes to enrich CMV-specific T cells. Sequencing was carried out with an Illumina HiSeq 1500. TCRdb reprocessing: public reads trimmed at Q25 with fastp, clones called with MiXCR, in-frame beta chains kept. Each CDR3 protein appears once, grouped with its most common genes and DNA. The sample has about a million distinct CDR3 sequences on record, roughly 31% of them singletons. The leading ten clones occupy about 14% of the sample. The CDR3 has 13 amino acids, counting the end cysteine and phenylalanine. This entry keeps only the CDR3 DNA: 39 bases, framed from base 1. A distance of 10 bases separates the germline ends of V and J, which lose 4 bases and 6 bases respectively. CDR1 and CDR2 are read off the germline V gene as MNHEY and SVGEGT.

The chain is encoded by TRBV6-2 or TRBV6-3 joined to TRBJ1-5; the D gene identity is not certain. This TCR was recovered from a human donor in good health (CMV status not recorded). Some clones in this sample may be carry-over from other donors' samples. This specimen consisted of cultured CD8+ T cells from PBMCs, obtained from culture after CMV antigen stimulation. The CDR3 protein: CASSFSQTQPQHF. The sequence in DNA is TGTGCCAGCAGTTTCTCCCAGACTCAGCCCCAGCATTTT.